This entry describes one TCR beta chain. V dropped 3 bases and J dropped 8 bases, with 8 bases sitting between them. The CDR3 runs to 12 residues. The data were obtained in a study of blood T cell repertoires in COVID-19. Using immunoSEQ multiplex PCR, the repertoire was profiled, and TCRdb retains in-frame clones only, with some absent. In the table there are hundreds of thousands of clones, approximately 90% of which are singletons. Membership in each cohort depended on participant-reported clinical history. All exposed participants met a person with COVID-19 within 2 weeks before entering the study.

The sequence came from a man aged 45-60 years who had been exposed to COVID-19. The V gene is TRBV23-1, the J gene TRBJ2-1; TRBD2 is a possible D gene (5 bases). TRBV23-1 is recorded as an ORF, its role being uncertain. Material: PBMCs or T cells enriched from blood (not recorded which). CDR3: CASSQEAYEQFF. CDR3 sequence (DNA): TGCGCCAGCAGTCAGGAGGCTTATGAGCAGTTCTTC.